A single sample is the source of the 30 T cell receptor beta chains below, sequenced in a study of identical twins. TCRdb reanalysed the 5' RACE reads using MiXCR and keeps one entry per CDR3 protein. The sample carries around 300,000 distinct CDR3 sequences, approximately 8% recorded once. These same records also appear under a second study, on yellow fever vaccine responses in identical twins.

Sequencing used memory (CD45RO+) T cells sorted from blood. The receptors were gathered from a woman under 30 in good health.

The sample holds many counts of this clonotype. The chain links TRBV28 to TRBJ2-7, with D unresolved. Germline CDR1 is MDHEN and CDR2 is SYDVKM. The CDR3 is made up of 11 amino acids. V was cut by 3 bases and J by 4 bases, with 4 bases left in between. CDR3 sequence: CASSLEYEQYF. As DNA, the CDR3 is TGTGCCAGCAGTTTGGAGTACGAGCAGTACTTC. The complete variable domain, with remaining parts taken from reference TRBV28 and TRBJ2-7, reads DVKVTQSSRYLVKRTGEKVFLECVQDMDHENMFWYRQDPGLGLRLIYFSYDVKMKEKGDIPEGYSVSREKKERFSLILESASTNQTSMYLCASSLEYEQYFGPGTRLTVT.

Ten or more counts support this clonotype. As DNA, the CDR3 is TGTGCCAGCAGTTCCCACCTGGGGCAGCACGAGCAGTACGTC. It specifies CASSSHLGQHEQYV. V is TRBV28 and J is TRBJ2-7; perhaps TRBD1 as D (5 bases). The length of the CDR3 is 14 residues. The V end lost 4 bases, the J end lost 5 bases, and 15 bases lay between the germline ends. Germline values: CDR1 MDHEN, CDR2 SYDVKM.

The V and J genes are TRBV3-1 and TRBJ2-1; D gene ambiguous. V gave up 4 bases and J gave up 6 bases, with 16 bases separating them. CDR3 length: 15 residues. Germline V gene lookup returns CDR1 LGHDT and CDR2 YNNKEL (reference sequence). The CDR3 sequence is CASSPQWAARNEQFF. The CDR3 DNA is TGTGCCAGCAGCCCCCAGTGGGCAGCCCGCAATGAGCAGTTCTTC.

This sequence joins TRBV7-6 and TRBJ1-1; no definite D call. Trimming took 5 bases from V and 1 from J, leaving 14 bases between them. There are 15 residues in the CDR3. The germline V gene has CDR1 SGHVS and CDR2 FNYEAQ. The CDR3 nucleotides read TGTGCCAGCAGCCCATGGTTGAAGACGAACACTGAAGCTTTCTTT. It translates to CASSPWLKTNTEAFF.

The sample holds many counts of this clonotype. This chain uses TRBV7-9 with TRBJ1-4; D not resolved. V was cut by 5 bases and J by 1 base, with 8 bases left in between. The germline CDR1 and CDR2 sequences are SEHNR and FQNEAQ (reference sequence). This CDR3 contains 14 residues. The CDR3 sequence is CASSPKRTNEKLFF. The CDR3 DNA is TGTGCCAGCAGCCCCAAAAGAACTAATGAAAAACTGTTTTTT.

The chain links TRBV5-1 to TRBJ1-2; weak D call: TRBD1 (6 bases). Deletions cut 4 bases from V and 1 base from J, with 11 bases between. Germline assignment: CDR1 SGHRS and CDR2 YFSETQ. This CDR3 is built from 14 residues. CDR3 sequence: CASSKGDGNYGYTF. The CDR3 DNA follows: TGCGCCAGCAGCAAGGGGGACGGTAACTATGGCTACACCTTC.

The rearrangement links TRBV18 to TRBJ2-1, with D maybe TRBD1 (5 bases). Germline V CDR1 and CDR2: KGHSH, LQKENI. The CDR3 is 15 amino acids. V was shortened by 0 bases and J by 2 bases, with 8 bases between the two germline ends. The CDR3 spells CASSPPDRTYNEQFF. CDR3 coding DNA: TGTGCCAGCTCACCACCCGACAGAACCTACAATGAGCAGTTCTTC.

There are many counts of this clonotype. CDR3 protein: CASVKDPSSYEQYF. In DNA, the CDR3 is TGCGCCAGCGTGAAGGACCCCAGCTCCTACGAGCAGTACTTC. The chain links TRBV5-1 to TRBJ2-7; D not resolved. This CDR3 region has 14 residues. Germline V gene lookup returns CDR1 SGHRS and CDR2 YFSETQ. Trimming took 7 bases from V and 0 from J, leaving 14 bases between them. The full variable domain, in which reference TRBV5-1 and TRBJ2-7 provide the parts outside the CDR3, is KAGVTQTPRYLIKTRGQQVTLSCSPISGHRSVSWYQQTPGQGLQFLFEYFSETQRNKGNFPGRFSGRQFSNSRSEMNVSTLELGDSALYLCASVKDPSSYEQYFGPGTRLTVT.

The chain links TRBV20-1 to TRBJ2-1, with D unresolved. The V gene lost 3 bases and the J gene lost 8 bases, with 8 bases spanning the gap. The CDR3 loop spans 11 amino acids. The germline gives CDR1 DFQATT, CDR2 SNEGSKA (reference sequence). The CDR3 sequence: CSASGWDEQFF. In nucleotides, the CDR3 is TGCAGTGCTAGTGGATGGGATGAGCAGTTCTTC.

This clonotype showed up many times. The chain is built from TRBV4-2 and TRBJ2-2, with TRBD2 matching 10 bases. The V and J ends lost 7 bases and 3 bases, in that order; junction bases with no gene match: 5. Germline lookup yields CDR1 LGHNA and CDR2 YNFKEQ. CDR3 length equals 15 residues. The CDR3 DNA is TGTGCCAGCAACCCTAGCGGGGGTTACACCGGGGAGCTGTTTTTT. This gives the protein CASNPSGGYTGELFF.

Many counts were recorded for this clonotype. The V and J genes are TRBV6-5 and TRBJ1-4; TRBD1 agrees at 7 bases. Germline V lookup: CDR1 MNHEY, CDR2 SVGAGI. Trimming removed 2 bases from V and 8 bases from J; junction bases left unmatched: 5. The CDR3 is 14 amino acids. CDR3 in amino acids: CASSYRTGGEKLFF. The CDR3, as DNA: TGTGCCAGCAGTTACCGGACAGGAGGGGAAAAACTGTTTTTT.

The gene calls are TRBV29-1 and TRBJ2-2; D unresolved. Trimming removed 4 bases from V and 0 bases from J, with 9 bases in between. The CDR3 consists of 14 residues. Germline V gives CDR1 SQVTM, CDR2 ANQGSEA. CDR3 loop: CSVVRGANTGELFF. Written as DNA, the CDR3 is TGCAGCGTTGTGAGAGGTGCGAACACCGGGGAGCTGTTTTTT.

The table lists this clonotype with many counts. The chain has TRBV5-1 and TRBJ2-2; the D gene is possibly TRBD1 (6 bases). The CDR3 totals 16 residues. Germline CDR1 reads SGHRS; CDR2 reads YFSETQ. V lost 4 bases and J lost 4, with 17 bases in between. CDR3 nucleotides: TGCGCCAGCAGCCCACAGGGTGCCACCGGCACCGGGGAGCTGTTTTTT. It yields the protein CASSPQGATGTGELFF.

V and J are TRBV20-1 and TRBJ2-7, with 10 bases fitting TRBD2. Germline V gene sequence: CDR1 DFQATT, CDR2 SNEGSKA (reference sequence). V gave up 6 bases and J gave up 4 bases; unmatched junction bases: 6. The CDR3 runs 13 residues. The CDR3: CSAIAGGRYEQYV. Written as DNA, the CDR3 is TGCAGTGCAATAGCGGGGGGCAGGTACGAGCAGTACGTC.

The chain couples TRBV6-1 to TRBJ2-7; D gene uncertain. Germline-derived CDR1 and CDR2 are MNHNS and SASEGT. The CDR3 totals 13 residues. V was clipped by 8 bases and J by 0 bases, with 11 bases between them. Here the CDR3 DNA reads TGTGCCAGCGGGGTCGTAGCCTCCTACGAGCAGTACTTC. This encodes CASGVVASYEQYF.

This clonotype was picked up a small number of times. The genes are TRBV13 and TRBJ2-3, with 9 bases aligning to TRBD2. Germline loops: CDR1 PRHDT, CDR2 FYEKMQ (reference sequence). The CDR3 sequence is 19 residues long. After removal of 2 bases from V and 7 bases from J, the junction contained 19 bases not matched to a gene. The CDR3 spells CASSLSAAGGGRALNTQYF. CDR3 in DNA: TGTGCCAGCAGCTTATCGGCTGCGGGTGGCGGGAGGGCCTTGAATACGCAGTATTTT. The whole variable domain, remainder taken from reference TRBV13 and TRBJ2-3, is AAGVIQSPRHLIKEKRETATLKCYPIPRHDTVYWYQQGPGQDPQFLISFYEKMQSDKGSIPDRFSAQQFSDYHSELNMSSLELGDSALYFCASSLSAAGGGRALNTQYFGPGTRLTVL.

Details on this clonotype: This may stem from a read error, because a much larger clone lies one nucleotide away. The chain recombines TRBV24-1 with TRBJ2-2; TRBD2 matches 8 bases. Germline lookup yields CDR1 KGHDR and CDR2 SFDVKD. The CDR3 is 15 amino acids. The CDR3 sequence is CATSLSGSLTGELVF. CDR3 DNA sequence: TGTGCCACCAGTCTGAGCGGGAGTTTAACCGGGGAGCTGGTTTTT.

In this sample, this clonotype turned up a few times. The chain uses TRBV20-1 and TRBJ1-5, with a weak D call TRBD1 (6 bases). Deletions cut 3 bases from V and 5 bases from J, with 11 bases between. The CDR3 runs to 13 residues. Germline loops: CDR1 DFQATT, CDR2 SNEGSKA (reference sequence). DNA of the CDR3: TGCAGTGCTAGCAGGGGAGAGGATCAGCCCCAGCATTTT. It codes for CSASRGEDQPQHF.

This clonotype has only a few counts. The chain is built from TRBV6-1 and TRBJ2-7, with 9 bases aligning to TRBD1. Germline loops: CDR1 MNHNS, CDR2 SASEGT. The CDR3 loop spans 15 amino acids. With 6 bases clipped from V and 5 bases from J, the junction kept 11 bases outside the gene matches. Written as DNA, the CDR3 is TGTGCCAGCAGCGATGAACAGACAGGGGGAAACGAGCAGTACTTC. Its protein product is CASSDEQTGGNEQYF.

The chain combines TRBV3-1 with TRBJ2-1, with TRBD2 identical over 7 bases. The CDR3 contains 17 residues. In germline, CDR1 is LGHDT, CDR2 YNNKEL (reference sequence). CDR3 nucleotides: TGTACCTTCAGCCCCTCCGAGGGGCTAGCGGTCTACAATGAGCAGTTCTTC. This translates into CTFSPSEGLAVYNEQFF.

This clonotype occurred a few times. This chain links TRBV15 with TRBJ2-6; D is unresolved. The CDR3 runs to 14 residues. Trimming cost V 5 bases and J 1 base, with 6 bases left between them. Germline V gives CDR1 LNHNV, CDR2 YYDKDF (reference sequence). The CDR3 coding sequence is TGTGCCACCAGCGAAATATCTGGGGCCAACGTCCTGACTTTC. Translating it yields CATSEISGANVLTF.

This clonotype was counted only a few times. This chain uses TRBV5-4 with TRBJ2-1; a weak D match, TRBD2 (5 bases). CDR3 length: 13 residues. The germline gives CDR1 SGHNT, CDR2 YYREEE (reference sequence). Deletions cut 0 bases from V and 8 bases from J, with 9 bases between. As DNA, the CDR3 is TGTGCCAGCAGCTTGGCTAGCTTCGATGAGCAGTTCTTC. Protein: CASSLASFDEQFF.

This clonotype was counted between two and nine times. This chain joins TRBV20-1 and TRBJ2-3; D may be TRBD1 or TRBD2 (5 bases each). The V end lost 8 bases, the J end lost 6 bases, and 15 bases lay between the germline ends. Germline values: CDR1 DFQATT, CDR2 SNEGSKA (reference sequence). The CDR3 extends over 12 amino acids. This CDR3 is CSTGLGTDTQYF. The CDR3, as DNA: TGCAGTACGGGTCTGGGGACGGATACGCAGTATTTT.

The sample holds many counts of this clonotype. The CDR3: CSYRTSGSPNEQFF. CDR3 sequence (DNA): TGCAGCTACCGGACTAGCGGGAGTCCCAATGAGCAGTTCTTC. The J gene is TRBJ2-1, the V gene TRBV29-1; 13 nucleotides agree with TRBD2. The CDR3 sequence is 14 residues long. Germline-derived CDR1 and CDR2 are SQVTM and ANQGSEA. Trimming took 8 bases from V and 6 from J; bases not matched to a gene: 7.

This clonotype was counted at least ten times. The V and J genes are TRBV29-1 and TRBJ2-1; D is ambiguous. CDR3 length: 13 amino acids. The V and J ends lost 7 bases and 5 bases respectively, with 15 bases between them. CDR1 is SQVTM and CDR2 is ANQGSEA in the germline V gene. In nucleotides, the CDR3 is TGCAGCGCAAAGGCGGATAACGACAATGAGCAGTTCTTC. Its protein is CSAKADNDNEQFF.

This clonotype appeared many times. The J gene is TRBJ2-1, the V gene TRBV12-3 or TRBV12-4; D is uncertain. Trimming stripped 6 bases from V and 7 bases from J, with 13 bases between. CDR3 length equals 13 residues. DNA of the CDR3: TGTGCCAGCAGACGTGCTTGGGGTAATGAGCAGTTCTTC. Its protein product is CASRRAWGNEQFF.

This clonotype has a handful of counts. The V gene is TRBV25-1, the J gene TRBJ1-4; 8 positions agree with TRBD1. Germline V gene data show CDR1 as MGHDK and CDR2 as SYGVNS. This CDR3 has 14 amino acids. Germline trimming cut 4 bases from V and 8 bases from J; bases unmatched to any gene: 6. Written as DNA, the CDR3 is TGTGCCAGCAGTGGGAAGGACAGGGTCGAAAAACTGTTTTTT. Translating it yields CASSGKDRVEKLFF.

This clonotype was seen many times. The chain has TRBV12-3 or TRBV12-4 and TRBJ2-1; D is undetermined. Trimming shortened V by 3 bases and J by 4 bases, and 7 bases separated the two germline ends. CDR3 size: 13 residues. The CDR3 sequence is CASSFGDYNEQFF. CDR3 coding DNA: TGTGCCAGCAGTTTTGGGGATTACAATGAGCAGTTCTTC.

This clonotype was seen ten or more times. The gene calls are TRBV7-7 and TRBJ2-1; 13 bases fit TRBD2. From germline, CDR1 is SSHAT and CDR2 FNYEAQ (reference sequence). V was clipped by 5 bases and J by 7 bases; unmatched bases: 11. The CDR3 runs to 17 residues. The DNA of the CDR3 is TGTGCCAGCAGCCCATTACTAGCGGGAGGGCCGGAGAATGAGCAGTTCTTC. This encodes CASSPLLAGGPENEQFF.

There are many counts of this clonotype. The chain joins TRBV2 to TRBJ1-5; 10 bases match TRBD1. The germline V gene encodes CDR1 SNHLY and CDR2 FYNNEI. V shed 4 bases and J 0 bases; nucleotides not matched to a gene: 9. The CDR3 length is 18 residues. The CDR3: CASSVGQGRLYSNQPQHF. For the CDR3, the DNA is TGTGCCAGCAGTGTGGGACAGGGGCGCCTCTATAGCAATCAGCCCCAGCATTTT.